The TCR beta chain under discussion was sequenced for a study of TIL therapy for anti-PD-1-resistant metastatic lung cancer listed by TCRdb under 2021. Study-wide context: Before any PD-1/PD-L1 blockade was given, tumors were harvested, nivolumab was then administered, and patients who progressed went on to receive lymphodepletion, an infusion of expanded TIL, and IL-2. Most of the cohort had lung adenocarcinoma, several tumors were EGFR-mutant and two were ALK-rearranged, and half of the patients were current or former smokers. A median age of approximately 50 years (range roughly 38-75) and a median tumor PD-L1 proportion score of 6% were recorded among enrolled patients. Across the cohort, whole-exome sequencing showed a median non-synonymous tumor mutation burden of roughly 1.5 mutations per megabase. Tumor and peripheral blood T cell receptor beta sequencing was used to track clonotypes across tumor, expanded TIL product and serial blood samples.

Study-wide findings and limitations: Infused TIL clonotypes partially replaced the baseline peripheral repertoire then decayed over months, with no apparent association between persistence and response. The study protocol defined all tumor marker inferences as exploratory. The cohort was highly selected, with more treatment-naive, never-smoker and oncogene-addicted patients than typical, limiting generalizability.

TCR beta CDR3 regions were amplified from genomic DNA by bias-controlled multiplex PCR with the immunoSEQ v3 hsTCRB kit. The TCR libraries were sequenced on an Illumina NextSeq 500 to roughly 2 million read pairs for survey level or about 4.5-6 million read pairs for deep level. On the authors' methods: V, D and J genes were assigned, non-productive sequences were removed, and clonality was reported by immunoSEQ Analyzer software. To compare repertoires between infused TIL and blood, productive Simpson clonality was used along with the Morisita overlap index of productive TRB rearrangements. The absolute count of a clonotype in blood was estimated by multiplying the lymphocyte count by the CD3+ fraction and by the productive frequency of the clone. TCRdb holds this immuneACCESS table with in-frame rearrangements only. Some clones are missing; in checked studies, unresolved V genes explain under half, and the rest has no known cause. V and J calls and clone size are given by that table; D and trimming were obtained from the DNA. Within this sample are 55,000 to 70,000 clones, with roughly 87% of them counted one time only. Of the sample, 2% to 3% is held by the ten largest clones.

The sample's time point label, in plain terms: pre-treatment sample, taken before nivolumab and TIL therapy. A phase I trial run at two centers enrolled adults with stage 4 NSCLC between late 2017 and January 2020. Samples came from a single-arm, open-label phase I trial of tumor-infiltrating lymphocyte therapy with nivolumab in advanced non-small cell lung cancer. Blood mononuclear cells from EDTA tubes were isolated by Ficoll gradient, snap-frozen as pellets, and DNA was extracted with a Qiagen mini-prep kit. This clone was picked up a small number of times. This receptor's antigen is unknown. Per-base qualities were not stored, and no clone one base away is much larger. The sequenced sample was blood, obtained at baseline. This receptor was taken from a person between 30 and 80 years old with non-small cell lung cancer.

The DNA reads as follows: TGTGCCAGCACCTTAAAAACCGAGGGAGGGCCTAGCAATCAGCCCCAGCATTTT. Protein translation: CASTLKTEGGPSNQPQHF. The rearrangement combines TRBV27 with TRBJ1-5; the D gene cannot be named for sure. Per the germline V gene (reference sequence), MNHEY is the CDR1 and SMNVEV is the CDR2. V drops 7 bases and J drops 0 bases, leaving 22 bases in between. The CDR3 sequence holds 18 residues, the cysteine and phenylalanine included. The kept DNA is CDR3 alone, 54 bases in frame from the first base.